These 31 T cell receptor beta chains were sequenced from one sample in a study of technical replicates of blood from a few donors. TCRdb's copy holds only in-frame clones and misses some; the assay was immunoSEQ multiplex PCR. The data contain 65,000 to 90,000 clones, 90% to 95% of them singletons. Sequencing input: T cells isolated from PBMCs. Receptors originate from a human donor in good health.

V and J are TRBV6-5 and TRBJ2-5; 8 positions match TRBD2. The germline V gene encodes CDR1 MNHEY and CDR2 SVGAGI. V trimming: 2 bases; J trimming: 0 bases; junction bases outside the gene matches: 5. The CDR3 totals 16 residues. The CDR3 region is CASSYGSSGYQETQYF. The DNA of the CDR3 is TGTGCCAGCAGTTACGGGTCTAGCGGGTACCAAGAGACCCAGTACTTC.

V gene TRBV4-2 combines with J gene TRBJ2-7, with 11 bases matching TRBD2. From germline, CDR1 is LGHNA and CDR2 YNFKEQ. The V and J ends lost 4 bases and 2 bases, in that order; junction bases with no gene match: 7. The CDR3 is 16 amino acids. CDR3 sequence (DNA): TGTGCCAGCAGCCCCGGGACTAGCGGCGATACCTACGAGCAGTACTTC. This encodes CASSPGTSGDTYEQYF.

This clone was seen only once. The rearrangement uses TRBV5-1 and TRBJ1-2, with 9 bases matching TRBD1. Trimming removed 3 bases from V and 4 bases from J; junction bases left unmatched: 4. The CDR3 consists of 14 residues. Germline V gives CDR1 SGHRS, CDR2 YFSETQ. CDR3 coding DNA: TGCGCCAGCAGCTCGGGACAGGGAGCCTATGGCTACACCTTC. Protein product: CASSSGQGAYGYTF.

V gene TRBV5-8 combines with J gene TRBJ1-5; D may be TRBD1 (5 bases). The CDR3 sequence is 15 residues long. CDR1 and CDR2 (germline): SGHTS, YDEGEE. V lost 3 bases, J lost 4 bases, and 14 bases lay in between. The CDR3 DNA reads TGTGCCAGCAGCTGGGCTGACAGAGAAAATCAGCCCCAGCATTTT. It yields the protein CASSWADRENQPQHF.

The chain is built from TRBV2 and TRBJ1-2; perhaps TRBD1 as D (6 bases). Germline CDR1 reads SNHLY; CDR2 reads FYNNEI. V was trimmed by 3 bases and J by 7 bases, leaving 18 bases between them. The CDR3 is 15 residues long. The CDR3 nucleotides are TGTGCCAGCAGTGACCGGGGGGCGAGGAAAGGTGGCTACACCTTC. Translation: CASSDRGARKGGYTF.

The genes are TRBV6-5 and TRBJ1-2; tentatively, D is TRBD1 (6 bases). Trimming pared 6 bases from V and 2 bases from J, leaving 10 bases between. Germline values: CDR1 MNHEY, CDR2 SVGAGI. This CDR3 spans 13 amino acids. CDR3 DNA sequence: TGTGCCAGCAGACAGGGTTTCAACTATGGCTACACCTTC. Translated: CASRQGFNYGYTF.

The chain combines TRBV27 with TRBJ1-2; D is unclear. V lost 6 bases and J 1 base, leaving 9 bases between the germline ends. The germline V gene encodes CDR1 MNHEY and CDR2 SMNVEV (reference sequence). The length of the CDR3 is 13 residues. CDR3 in amino acids: CASRSLSNYGYTF. The CDR3, as DNA: TGTGCCAGCAGGAGTCTTAGTAACTATGGCTACACCTTC.

This chain links TRBV6-1 with TRBJ1-2; D gene unclear. The CDR3 length is 15 residues. V lost 7 bases, J lost 4 bases, and 19 bases lay in between. Germline V gene sequence: CDR1 MNHNS, CDR2 SASEGT. The CDR3 nucleotides read TGTGCCAGCATCTCTCTCCCGGCGGGGTTCTATGGCTACACCTTC. This codes for CASISLPAGFYGYTF.

The rearrangement uses TRBV2 and TRBJ1-6; D remains ambiguous. Germline CDR1 reads SNHLY; CDR2 reads FYNNEI. This CDR3 has 12 amino acids. The V and J ends lost 7 bases and 9 bases respectively, with 10 bases between them. In DNA, the CDR3 is TGTGCCAGCAACGGACGGGGTTCACCCCTCCACTTT. Translating it yields CASNGRGSPLHF.

This chain connects TRBV5-8 to TRBJ1-2, with D perhaps TRBD1 (5 bases). V lost 4 bases, J lost 5 bases, and 12 bases lay in between. This CDR3 has 13 residues. CDR1 and CDR2 (germline): SGHTS, YDEGEE. This CDR3 reads CASSGGIEYGYTF. The CDR3 DNA reads TGTGCCAGCAGCGGGGGGATTGAGTATGGCTACACCTTC.

The V gene is TRBV7-3, the J gene TRBJ1-3, with no clear D. Germline-derived CDR1 and CDR2 are SGHTA and FQGTGA. The V and J ends lost 5 bases and 0 bases respectively, with 5 bases between them. The CDR3 has 13 amino acids. CDR3 nucleotides: TGTGCCAGCAGCCCGGTCTCTGGAAACACCATATATTTT. Translation: CASSPVSGNTIYF. Supplemented by reference TRBV7-3 and TRBJ1-3, the full variable domain reads GAGVSQTPSNKVTEKGKYVELRCDPISGHTALYWYRQSLGQGPEFLIYFQGTGAADDSGLPNDRFFAVRPEGSVSTLKIQRTERGDSAVYLCASSPVSGNTIYFGEGSWLTVV.

J is TRBJ2-7 and V is TRBV7-9; 7 bases agree with TRBD1. Germline V gives CDR1 SEHNR, CDR2 FQNEAQ (reference sequence). Trimming took 4 bases from V and 2 from J; bases not matched to a gene: 5. This CDR3 spans 14 amino acids. CDR3 sequence: CASSSRQGTYEQYF. Written as DNA, the CDR3 is TGTGCCAGCAGCTCAAGACAGGGCACCTACGAGCAGTACTTC.

There are a few counts of this clone. The chain joins TRBV15 to TRBJ2-1, with a possible D match to TRBD2 (5 bases). Looked up from germline, CDR1 is LNHNV and CDR2 is YYDKDF (reference sequence). Trimming removed 9 bases at V and 0 bases at J, with 9 bases between. The CDR3 has 13 residues. The DNA of the CDR3 is TGTGCCACTAGAGGGAGCTCCTACAATGAGCAGTTCTTC. This translates into CATRGSSYNEQFF.

The gene calls are TRBV19 and TRBJ1-2; D may be TRBD1 (5 bases). CDR1 is LNHDA, CDR2 SQIVND, per germline (reference sequence). The CDR3 loop spans 16 amino acids. Trimming shortened V by 0 bases and J by 6 bases, and 17 bases separated the two germline ends. CDR3 in DNA: TGTGCCAGTAGTATAGATCTATGGGGGACGGGAGATGGCTACACCTTC. This gives the protein CASSIDLWGTGDGYTF. Based on the CDR3 plus reference TRBV19 and TRBJ1-2, the full variable domain is DGGITQSPKYLFRKEGQNVTLSCEQNLNHDAMYWYRQDPGQGLRLIYYSQIVNDFQKGDIAEGYSVSREKKESFPLTVTSAQKNPTAFYLCASSIDLWGTGDGYTFGSGTRLTVV.

The CDR3 is CASSPRGTGLMNTEAFF. Written as DNA, the CDR3 is TGTGCCAGCTCACCACGCGGGACAGGACTTATGAACACTGAAGCTTTCTTT. The rearrangement uses TRBV18 and TRBJ1-1, with 8 bases that match TRBD1. Germline V gene lookup returns CDR1 KGHSH and CDR2 LQKENI. This CDR3 contains 17 residues. J gave up 0 bases and V 1 base, and 7 bases lay outside the gene matches.

This rearrangement joins TRBV6-5 to TRBJ2-7; a weak D match, TRBD1 (6 bases). The germline gives CDR1 MNHEY, CDR2 SVGAGI. CDR3 size: 13 residues. Trimming stripped 2 bases from V and 3 bases from J, with 8 bases between. CDR3 nucleotides: TGTGCCAGCAGTTACCAGGGGTACTACGAGCAGTACTTC. Translating gives CASSYQGYYEQYF.

The chain links TRBV27 to TRBJ2-7, with 11 bases fitting TRBD1. Germline values: CDR1 MNHEY, CDR2 SMNVEV (reference sequence). J was trimmed by 5 bases and V by 6 bases; bases with no gene match: 6. The CDR3 sequence is 14 residues long. Written as DNA, the CDR3 is TGTGCCAGCAGAGGACAGGGGGCGTCCCACGAGCAGTACTTC. Residues: CASRGQGASHEQYF.

This chain joins TRBV6-5 and TRBJ1-3; 8 bases line up with TRBD1. There are 15 residues in the CDR3. Germline CDR1 is MNHEY and CDR2 is SVGAGI. V lost 6 bases and J lost 2; bases outside the gene matches: 6. CDR3 amino acids: CASRKTGATGNTIYF. The CDR3 DNA reads TGTGCCAGCAGAAAGACAGGGGCTACTGGAAACACCATATATTTT.

The V call is TRBV9, the J call TRBJ2-1; 11 positions agree with TRBD2. This CDR3 contains 16 residues. The V gene end was trimmed by 3 bases and the J gene end by 1 base; junction bases not matched to a gene: 3. Germline V gene data show CDR1 as SGDLS and CDR2 as YYNGEE. The CDR3 DNA sequence: TGTGCCAGCAGCGGACTAGCGGGGAAGTCCTACAATGAGCAGTTCTTC. Its translation is CASSGLAGKSYNEQFF.

The chain carries TRBV5-1 and TRBJ1-1; no definite D call. The ends were cut back, 5 bases at V and 0 bases at J, with 8 bases in the middle. The germline V gene encodes CDR1 SGHRS and CDR2 YFSETQ. The CDR3 extends over 13 amino acids. This CDR3 is CASSEAVNTEAFF. CDR3 bases: TGCGCCAGCAGTGAGGCGGTGAACACTGAAGCTTTCTTT.

The chain links TRBV12-5 to TRBJ1-5; possibly TRBD1 for D (6 bases). The V and J ends lost 6 bases and 5 bases respectively, with 11 bases between them. Germline V gives CDR1 LGHNT, CDR2 FRNRAP. This CDR3 region has 13 residues. The CDR3 nucleotides are TGTGCTAGTGGACAGGGACGGGATCAGCCCCAGCATTTT. The encoded protein is CASGQGRDQPQHF.

This sequence joins TRBV29-1 and TRBJ1-1; maybe TRBD1 (5 bases). Trimming pared 4 bases from V and 4 bases from J, leaving 13 bases between. The germline gives CDR1 SQVTM, CDR2 ANQGSEA. This CDR3 region has 13 residues. CDR3 protein: CSVVQRGFTEAFF. The CDR3 nucleotides read TGCAGCGTTGTACAAAGGGGTTTCACTGAAGCTTTCTTT.

This sequence joins TRBV2 and TRBJ1-1; TRBD1 aligns across 8 bases. The CDR3 spans 15 residues. Per the germline V gene, CDR1 is SNHLY and CDR2 is FYNNEI. V shed 0 bases, J shed 6 bases, and the junction held 6 bases outside the gene matches. CDR3 DNA sequence: TGTGCCAGCAGTGAAGCGCCAGGGGGCGTTGCTGAAGCTTTCTTT. Translating gives CASSEAPGGVAEAFF.

Worth noting for this clone: At one boundary the junction diverges from the germline segment, which might be a read error. The V call is TRBV13, the J call TRBJ2-7; 11 nucleotides match TRBD2. This CDR3 region has 16 residues. Germline V lookup: CDR1 PRHDT, CDR2 FYEKMQ (reference sequence). CDR3 sequence reads: CASSPTGLAEDYKQYF. The DNA of the CDR3 is TGTGCCAGCAGCCCCACGGGACTAGCGGAGGACTACAAGCAGTACTTC.

This chain joins TRBV11-1 and TRBJ2-1, with 7 bases lining up with TRBD2. The germline V gene has CDR1 SGHAT and CDR2 FQDESV (reference sequence). The length of the CDR3 is 16 residues. Losses at the gene ends were 4 bases for V and 3 bases for J; bases not matched to a gene: 9. The CDR3 DNA reads TGTGCCAGCAGCTCTACGGGCGGGAGAGACTACAATGAGCAGTTCTTC. It encodes CASSSTGGRDYNEQFF.

The rearrangement links TRBV20-1 to TRBJ1-1; weak D call: TRBD1 (6 bases). V was clipped by 3 bases and J by 11 bases, with 13 bases between them. The CDR3 has 11 residues. The germline CDR1 and CDR2 sequences are DFQATT and SNEGSKA (reference sequence). As DNA, the CDR3 is TGCAGTGCTAGTAAGGGGGGAGGGGCTTTCTTT. Its translation is CSASKGGGAFF.

The CDR3 DNA reads as TGTGCCAGCAGTACCGGGACAGCAGCTGAGAATGAGCAGTTCTTC. Amino acids: CASSTGTAAENEQFF. The genes are TRBV13 and TRBJ2-1; 7 nucleotides align to TRBD1. Unmatched junction bases numbered 12, after V lost 6 bases and J lost 7 bases. Germline-derived CDR1 and CDR2 are PRHDT and FYEKMQ (reference sequence). The length of the CDR3 is 15 residues.

The V call is TRBV4-1, the J call TRBJ2-7; 10 positions match TRBD1. Germline CDR1 MGHRA, CDR2 YSYEKL. The CDR3 has 18 residues. With V trimmed by 0 bases and J by 4 bases, 12 bases remained unmatched. The CDR3 sequence is CASSQEAQNRDRGYEQYF. The CDR3 bases are TGCGCCAGCAGCCAAGAAGCTCAGAACCGGGACAGGGGATACGAGCAGTACTTC.

The rearrangement joins TRBV9 to TRBJ1-4; no definite D call. The CDR3 has 13 residues. Germline assignment: CDR1 SGDLS and CDR2 YYNGEE. The germline V and J ends were trimmed by 2 bases and 8 bases, with 10 bases remaining between them. The CDR3 is CASSVGSGEKLFF. CDR3 nucleotides: TGTGCCAGCAGCGTTGGGTCGGGGGAAAAACTGTTTTTT.

V and J are TRBV18 and TRBJ1-2; the D gene is possibly TRBD1 (6 bases). The V gene's germline CDR1 is KGHSH and CDR2 LQKENI. The CDR3 is made up of 15 amino acids. Trimming cost V 5 bases and J 6 bases, with 19 bases left between them. In DNA, the CDR3 is TGTGCCAGCTCAACCGGGCCCGGGACAAATAATGGCTACACCTTC. Translating gives CASSTGPGTNNGYTF.

The V call is TRBV10-3, the J call TRBJ2-1; D is perhaps TRBD2 (5 bases). The CDR3 totals 16 residues. V shed 4 bases and J shed 0 bases, with 13 bases lying between them. Germline V gene lookup returns CDR1 ENHRY and CDR2 SYGVKD. In DNA, the CDR3 is TGTGCCATCAGTGCGTCGGTAGGGAGCTCCTACAATGAGCAGTTCTTC. It translates to CAISASVGSSYNEQFF.